This is a list of T cell receptor beta chains from one sample in a study of T cell clones after liver transplantation. Profiling relied on immunoSEQ multiplex PCR, and the TCRdb table lists in-frame clones only, not all of them. Of tens of thousands of clones listed, around 78% are singletons. Sequencing was performed on CD4+ T cells from blood, taken at the 22-month timepoint. The receptors here all came from a human patient who received a liver transplant. The graft donor may be the source of some T cells. CDR3s include the opening cysteine and the closing phenylalanine or tryptophan. Clone size appears in some rows only: once, few, many, or a class for an expanded clone.

TRBJ2-2	TRBV7-2	-	CASSFSAGENTGELFF
TRBJ2-2	TRBV7-3	-	CASRGQGGTGELFF
TRBJ2-2	TRBV6-5	-	CASNERGPTGELFF
TRBJ2-1	TRBV29-1	-	CSGGQGGSYNEQFF
TRBJ2-6	TRBV4-2	-	CASSQLTSAGANVLTF
TRBJ2-1	TRBV28	-	CASSPPGVLEQFF
TRBJ1-1	TRBV6-6	-	CASSYNRRGMHTEAFF
TRBJ2-7	TRBV11-2	-	CASSLLTSGSYEQYF
TRBJ2-1	TRBV30	-	CAWSVGLSNEQFF
TRBJ2-5	TRBV6-1	-	CASSERGRIETQYF
TRBJ1-3	TRBV18	-	CASSPSLMSRNTIYF
TRBJ2-7	TRBV6-5	-	CASSYKAGHSYEQYF
TRBJ2-7	TRBV7-9	-	CASSLGAGRSYEQYF
TRBJ1-5	TRBV4-1	-	CASSDAGGEGQPQHF
TRBJ2-7	TRBV2	once	CASSGVARGVYEQYF
TRBJ2-4	TRBV5-1	-	CASSGTGVAKNIQYF
TRBJ2-1	TRBV9	-	CASSSKSGTSGGAFSNEQFF
TRBJ1-5	TRBV18	-	CASSPRAGSGNQPQHF
TRBJ2-2	TRBV7-3	-	CASSLSWQGGTGELFF
TRBJ2-3	TRBV7-2	-	CASSLFFGGAGFTDTQYF
TRBJ1-2	TRBV6-5	-	CASSPTGRAYGYTF
TRBJ2-1	TRBV9	-	CASPSKNEQFF
TRBJ2-1	TRBV4-2	-	CASSRAIRGAGWTGNEQFF
TRBJ2-1	TRBV25-1	-	CASTKPGPYNEQFF
TRBJ2-1	TRBV5-4	-	CASSLDPGLDNEQFF
TRBJ2-3	TRBV28	-	CASSSNRRGAGSSDTQYF
TRBJ2-7	TRBV5-4	-	CASSLDGAGEQYF
TRBJ2-3	TRBV4-3	-	CASSQDRSGHKDTQYF
TRBJ1-4	TRBV7-9	-	CASSFRATNEKLFF
TRBJ2-1	TRBV9	-	CASSVVLAANNEQFF
TRBJ1-2	TRBV6-5	-	CASSYSKYYGYTF
TRBJ1-3	TRBV7-2	-	CASSLVPQGRSSGNTIYF
TRBJ1-3	TRBV7-2	-	CASSLGRPVSGNTIYF
TRBJ2-5	TRBV6-1	-	CASTIGIPQGTQYF
TRBJ2-7	TRBV7-2	-	CASSLSSGTAYEQYF
TRBJ1-2	TRBV2	-	CASSEARDKNYGYTF
TRBJ2-7	TRBV5-4	-	CASSLAVPPYEQYF
TRBJ2-7	TRBV7-9	few	CASSSSVYEQYF
TRBJ1-1	TRBV28	few	CASSLRTVNTEAFF
TRBJ2-7	TRBV5-1	few	CASSLLGGTYEQYF
TRBJ2-3	TRBV7-6	-	CASSLTSSAYGPSTDTQYF
TRBJ2-3	TRBV5-6	-	CASSLKAGSPDTQYF
TRBJ1-3	TRBV4-3	-	CASSQASGAGSAGNTIYF
TRBJ1-6	TRBV5-6	-	CASSSGTGSYNSPLHF
TRBJ2-7	TRBV5-6	-	CASSLRGIQSFYEQYF
TRBJ1-1	TRBV5-1	-	CASSANMNTEAFF
TRBJ2-7	TRBV7-2	-	CASSLVGSSYEQYF
TRBJ2-2	TRBV15	-	CATSRDQRRATGELFF
TRBJ2-1	TRBV6-5	-	CASSSLGTSDTEQFF
TRBJ1-1	TRBV9	-	CASSAEEGIGEAFF
TRBJ2-2	TRBV30	-	CAWSVGGTGELFF
TRBJ2-4	TRBV2	-	CASGAGSNHQQYF
TRBJ2-3	TRBV2	-	CASSRGLDTDTQYF
TRBJ2-7	TRBV2	-	CASNLDSPIAEQYF